This section outlines one T cell receptor (beta chain) sequence together with its context. The antigen remains unidentified. Sorting was done in triplicate for each CD8+ T cell subset (300,000 cells each). The sample originates from a study of CXCR3-negative and CXCR3-positive naive CD8 T cells. Overall study findings and caveats: Comparison of naive cells showed more hydrophobic TRB CDR3s in CXCR3-positive than in CXCR3-negative naive cells. In naive cells, CXCR3-negative and CXCR3-positive subsets had similar TRBV-TRBJ usage; memory cells differed. TCR interaction strength was inferred from TRB CDR3 physicochemistry, as CD5 matched across naive subsets.

The CDR3 sequence is 13 residues long. Carrying UMI labels, the TRB cDNA libraries were prepared through 5' RACE. TCRdb processed the 5' RACE reads again and assigns one entry to each CDR3 protein, with no DNA. Reported are 100,000 to 150,000 distinct CDR3 sequences; the ten largest clones contain less than 0.55%. The sample taken for sequencing was naive CXCR3- CD8+ T cells from blood. Stated subset: CD45RO-CCR7+CD27+CD95- naive CD8+ T cells lacking CXCR3 (TNR3-). The receptor's source is a human donor in good health. Some clones in this sample may be carry-over from other donors' samples. The genes are TRBV12-3 or TRBV12-4 and TRBJ1-2; TCRdb selects TRBD1, and the lack of DNA leaves this call unchecked. The CDR3 here is CATTARNPYGYTF.